This T cell receptor beta chain was retrieved from a study of shared clonotypes between healthy human individuals. Points from the study as a whole: The generation probabilities recorded for non-shared clonotypes fell below those of clonotypes shared by all four donors. What naive subsets generally showed was a larger estimated richness than memory subsets showed.

Sequencing was performed with immunoSEQ multiplex PCR; in TCRdb, only in-frame clones are kept and a portion is missing. The sample lists 2 million to 3 million clones, more than 80% occurring once. About this clone itself: The antigen remains undetermined. The same CDR3 arises from other DNA sequences in this sample as well.

This TCR was sampled from a man aged 18 to 29 in good health. The sequencing sample was made of naive CD4+ T cells sorted from blood. Documented subset: CD45RA+ positively selected.

CDR3 bases: TGTGCCAGCAGCTTAGGGGGGCAGGGGAATTCACCCCTCCACTTT. Its translation is CASSLGGQGNSPLHF. The J gene is TRBJ1-6, the V gene TRBV11-2; TRBD1 might be the D (6 bases). Germline CDR1 SGHAT, CDR2 FQNNGV. Trimming shortened V by 1 base and J by 7 bases, and 11 bases separated the two germline ends. The CDR3 extends over 15 amino acids. The entire variable domain, with the rest obtained from reference TRBV11-2 and TRBJ1-6, is as follows: EAGVAQSPRYKIIEKRQSVAFWCNPISGHATLYWYQQILGQGPKLLIQFQNNGVVDDSQLPKDRFSAERLKGVDSTLKIQPAKLEDSAVYLCASSLGGQGNSPLHFGNGTRLTVT.